This TCR beta chain was obtained from a study of blood T cell repertoires in COVID-19. Germline CDR1 is KGHDR and CDR2 is SFDVKD. J was trimmed by 5 bases and V by 5 bases; bases with no gene match: 13. The length of the CDR3 is 17 residues. The assay was immunoSEQ multiplex PCR, and TCRdb's table has in-frame clones only and misses some. The sample includes 250,000 or so clones, about 86% of them seen just once. Sequences were obtained from peripheral blood. This TCR was sampled from a man aged 80 or over with acute or convalescent COVID-19. V gene TRBV24-1 combines with J gene TRBJ2-2; TRBD1 matches at 7 bases. The CDR3 is CATSGPPQGRGTGELFF. CDR3 bases: TGTGCCACCAGTGGCCCCCCACAGGGGAGAGGGACCGGGGAGCTGTTTTTT.